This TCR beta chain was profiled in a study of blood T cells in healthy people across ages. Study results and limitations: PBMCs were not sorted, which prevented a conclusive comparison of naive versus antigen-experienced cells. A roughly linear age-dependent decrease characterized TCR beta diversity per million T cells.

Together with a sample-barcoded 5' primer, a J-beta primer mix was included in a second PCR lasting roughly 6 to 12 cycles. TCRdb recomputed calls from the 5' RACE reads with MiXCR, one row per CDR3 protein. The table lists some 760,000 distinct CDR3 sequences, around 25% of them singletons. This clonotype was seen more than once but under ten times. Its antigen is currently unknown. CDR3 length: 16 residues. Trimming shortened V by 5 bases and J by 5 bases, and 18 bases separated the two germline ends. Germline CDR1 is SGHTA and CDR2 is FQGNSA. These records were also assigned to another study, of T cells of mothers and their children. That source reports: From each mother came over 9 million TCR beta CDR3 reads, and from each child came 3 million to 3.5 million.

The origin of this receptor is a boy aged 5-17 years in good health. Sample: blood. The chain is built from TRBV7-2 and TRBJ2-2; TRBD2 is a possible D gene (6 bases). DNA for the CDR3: TGTGCCAGCAGCCTATACGCTAGCGTCCCAACCGGGGAGCTGTTTTTT. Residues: CASSLYASVPTGELFF.